This is a list of T cell receptor beta chains from one sample in a study of OX40 agonist ivuxolimab in advanced cancers. Assay used: immunoSEQ multiplex PCR; TCRdb lists only in-frame clones, some missing. The sample consists of tens of thousands of clones, 80% to 95% of them appearing once. The sample was CD4+ or CD8+ T cells sorted from blood, taken in a trial of the OX40 agonist ivuxolimab. The receptors stem from an adult with an advanced solid tumor such as melanoma, head and neck, liver or kidney cancer. The CDR3 runs from the conserved cysteine through the conserved F or W. Each record gives: CDR3 DNA, CDR3 protein, D gene, V gene, J gene. D genes are given only for firm matches.

CDR3 DNA: TGTGCCAGCAGCACTGGGTGGAATGAGCAGTTCTTC; CDR3 protein: CASSTGWNEQFF; D gene: NA; V gene: TRBV11-2; J gene: TRBJ2-1
CDR3 DNA: TGTGCCAGCAGCTTAGGGGGCCTCGGAACAGATACGCAGTATTTT; CDR3 protein: CASSLGGLGTDTQYF; D gene: NA; V gene: TRBV7-3; J gene: TRBJ2-3
CDR3 DNA: TGTGCCAGCAGTTACTCTGGTGGGGAGACCCAGTACTTC; CDR3 protein: CASSYSGGETQYF; D gene: NA; V gene: TRBV6-6; J gene: TRBJ2-5
CDR3 DNA: TGCGCCAGCAGCCAAGACGCTAGCGGGGCCTACGAGCAGTACTTC; CDR3 protein: CASSQDASGAYEQYF; D gene: TRBD2; V gene: TRBV4-1; J gene: TRBJ2-7
CDR3 DNA: TGTGCCATCTTGTCTACCGTCTCCTACGAGCAGTACTTC; CDR3 protein: CAILSTVSYEQYF; D gene: NA; V gene: TRBV10-3; J gene: TRBJ2-7
CDR3 DNA: TGTGCCAGCAGTTACTCAGGAATTGAAGCTTTCTTT; CDR3 protein: CASSYSGIEAFF; D gene: NA; V gene: TRBV6-5; J gene: TRBJ1-1
CDR3 DNA: TGCGCCAGCAGCCAAGGGGTAGCGGGAGGGCCCATAGATACGCAGTATTTT; CDR3 protein: CASSQGVAGGPIDTQYF; D gene: TRBD2; V gene: TRBV4-3; J gene: TRBJ2-3
CDR3 DNA: TGTGCCAGCAGTTTCACTGGAGGCGAGAATCAGCCCCAGCATTTT; CDR3 protein: CASSFTGGENQPQHF; D gene: NA; V gene: TRBV6-5; J gene: TRBJ1-5
CDR3 DNA: TGCAGTGCTCAGGACACTGAAGCTTTCTTT; CDR3 protein: CSAQDTEAFF; D gene: NA; V gene: TRBV20-1; J gene: TRBJ1-1
CDR3 DNA: TGTGCCAGCAGTTACCCGGGACAGGGGGCGTATGGCTACACCTTC; CDR3 protein: CASSYPGQGAYGYTF; D gene: TRBD1; V gene: TRBV6-6; J gene: TRBJ1-2